This TCR beta chain was found in a study of T cell changes during pregnancy in multiple sclerosis. The V gene lost 8 bases and the J gene lost 1 base, with 18 bases spanning the gap. CDR3 length: 16 amino acids. This clone was seen a single time. Using immunoSEQ multiplex PCR, the repertoire was profiled, and TCRdb retains in-frame clones only, with some absent. The table lists about 75,000 clones, 89% of them singletons. The sequencing here drew on peripheral blood, taken in the first trimester of pregnancy. The chain links TRBV23-1 to TRBJ1-5; no reliable D call. TRBV23-1 qualifies as an ORF whose function is uncertain. This sequence was found in a female donor in good health, enrolled as a control in a pregnancy study. The chain's CDR3 is CASPVEVEESNQPQHF. The CDR3 nucleotides are TGCGCCAGCCCAGTTGAGGTGGAAGAAAGCAATCAGCCCCAGCATTTT.